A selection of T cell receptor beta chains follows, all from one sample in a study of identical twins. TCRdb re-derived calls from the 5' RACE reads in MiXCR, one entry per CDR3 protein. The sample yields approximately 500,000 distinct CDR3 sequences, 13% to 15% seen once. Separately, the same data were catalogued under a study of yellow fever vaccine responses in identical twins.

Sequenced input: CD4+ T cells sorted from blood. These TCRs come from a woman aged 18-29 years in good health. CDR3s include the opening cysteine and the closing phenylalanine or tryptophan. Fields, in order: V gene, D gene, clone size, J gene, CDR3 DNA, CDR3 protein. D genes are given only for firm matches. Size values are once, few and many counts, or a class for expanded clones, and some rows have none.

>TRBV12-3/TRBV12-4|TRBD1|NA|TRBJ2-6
TGTGCCAGCAGTCGAAAGACAGGGGGCGCTGGGGCCAACGTCCTGACTTTC
CASSRKTGGAGANVLTF
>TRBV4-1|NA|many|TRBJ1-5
TGCGCCAGCAGCCAAGATTTGCTCGGGGGGATACCTGTCAATCAGCCCCAGCATTTT
CASSQDLLGGIPVNQPQHF
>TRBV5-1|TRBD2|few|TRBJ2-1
TGCGCCAGCAGCCCCAGGCGGGAGGGTTCCTACAATGAGCAGTTCTTC
CASSPRREGSYNEQFF
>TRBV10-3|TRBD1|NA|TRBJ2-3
TGTGCCATCAGTGGACAGGGGGAGGATACGCAGTATTTT
CAISGQGEDTQYF
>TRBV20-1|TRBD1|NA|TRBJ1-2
TGCAGTGCTAGTAGGACAGGGAATAACTATGGCTACACCTTC
CSASRTGNNYGYTF
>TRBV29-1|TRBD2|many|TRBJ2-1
TGCAGCGTTGAGCGGGAGCATAATGAGCAGTTCTTC
CSVEREHNEQFF
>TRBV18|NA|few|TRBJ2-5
TGTGCCAGCTCACCAGAGGAAAAGACCCAGTACTTC
CASSPEEKTQYF
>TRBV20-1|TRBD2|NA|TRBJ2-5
TGCAGTGCTAGTTCCGGTGGGGGGGTTCGAGAGACCCAGTACTTC
CSASSGGGVRETQYF
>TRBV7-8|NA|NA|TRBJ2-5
TGTGCCAGCAGCTTAGTCATCCAGGGGATGGGGACCCAGTACTTC
CASSLVIQGMGTQYF
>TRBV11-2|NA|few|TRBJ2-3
TGTGCCAGCAGCTTCCGAGGTGGAGATACGCAGTATTTT
CASSFRGGDTQYF
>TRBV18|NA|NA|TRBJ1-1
TGTGCCAGCTCACGAGGTTGGGAGTTTGAAGCTTTCTTT
CASSRGWEFEAFF
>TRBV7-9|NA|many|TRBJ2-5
TGTGCCAGCAGCTTAGGCTTAGAGACCCAGTACTTC
CASSLGLETQYF
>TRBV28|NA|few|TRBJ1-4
TGTGCCAGCAGTTTTGGGCGGAGTAATGAAAAACTGTTTTTT
CASSFGRSNEKLFF
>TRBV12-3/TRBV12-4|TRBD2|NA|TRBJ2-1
TGTGCCAGCAGGAACTCCACTAGCGGGAGGGCTGATGAGCAGTTCTTC
CASRNSTSGRADEQFF
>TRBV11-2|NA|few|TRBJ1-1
TGTGCCAGCAGCTCCTGGACTGAAGCTTTCTTT
CASSSWTEAFF
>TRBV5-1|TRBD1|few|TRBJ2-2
TGCGCCAGCAGCTTGAGGAAAAGTCTTCGGGACAGGGGGCCGGGGGAGCTGTTTTTT
CASSLRKSLRDRGPGELFF
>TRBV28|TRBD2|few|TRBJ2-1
TGTGCCACGGCACCAGGGTTAGCGGGGCCCTGGGATGAGCAGTTCTTC
CATAPGLAGPWDEQFF
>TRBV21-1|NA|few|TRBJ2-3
TGTGCCAGCAGCAAGGTGGACGGGGAGTCAGGAAGTGAGGATACGCAGTATTTT
CASSKVDGESGSEDTQYF
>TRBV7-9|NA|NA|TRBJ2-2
TGTGCCAGCAGCTTAGAGGGTGGGATCGTCGGGGAGCTGTTTTTT
CASSLEGGIVGELFF
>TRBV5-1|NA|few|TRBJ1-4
TGCGCCAGCAGCTTGGTCAGGGCCGGGAATGAAAAACTGTTTTTT
CASSLVRAGNEKLFF
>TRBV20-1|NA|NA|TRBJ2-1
TGCAGTGCTAGAGCGGGAGCCATCTACAATGAGCAGTTCTTC
CSARAGAIYNEQFF
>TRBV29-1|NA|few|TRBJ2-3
TGCAGCGTTGCCGGCCGGGCAGAGTCAAGCGGAGGAACATCCACAGATACGCAGTATTTT
CSVAGRAESSGGTSTDTQYF
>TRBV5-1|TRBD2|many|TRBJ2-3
TGCGCCAGCAGCTTGGCAACTAGCGGGAGCACAGATACGCAGTATTTT
CASSLATSGSTDTQYF
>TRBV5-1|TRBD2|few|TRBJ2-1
TGCGCCAGCAGCCCACAAGCGGGATACTACAATGAGCAGTTCTTC
CASSPQAGYYNEQFF